The text below deals with one T cell receptor beta chain. The record originates from a study of blood T cell repertoires in COVID-19. Across the whole study: Researchers got acute and convalescent COVID-19 samples from the United States, Italy and Spain. Nucleic acid was either cDNA or gDNA, and it came from T cells, B-cell-depleted T cells, or PBMCs.

As handled by the study authors: Amplification with reference gene primers provided the estimates of nucleated cell counts. Repertoires were generated with immunoSEQ multiplex PCR, while TCRdb's copy carries only in-frame clones and drops some. The V and J calls and the clone size are those of that table, but D and trimming were determined from the DNA. The sample carries roughly 240,000 clones, around nine tenths recorded once. CDR1 and CDR2 from the germline V gene are SGHRS and YFSETQ. CDR3 length equals 19 residues. Trimming left V 4 bases short and J 5 bases short, with 25 bases between. This receptor was taken from a woman in her fifties or sixties who had recovered from COVID-19. The V gene is TRBV5-1, the J gene TRBJ1-6, with D tentatively TRBD1 (5 bases). Sequenced material: peripheral blood. In DNA form, the CDR3 reads TGCGCCAGCAGCCCAACCGGGGGACCAAATTTGCCCCATAATTCACCCCTCCACTTT. This sequence encodes CASSPTGGPNLPHNSPLHF.